This is a list of T cell receptor beta chains from one sample in a study of ipilimumab plus nivolumab after autologous stem cell transplantation. Sequencing was performed with immunoSEQ multiplex PCR; in TCRdb, only in-frame clones are kept and a portion is missing. The repertoire has around 84,000 clones, nearly 85% of them found once; the top ten carry 2% to 2.5%. Sequences were derived from PBMCs, sampled in a trial of ipilimumab plus nivolumab as post-transplant consolidation. Receptors originate from a male donor with diffuse large B-cell lymphoma. CDR3s include the opening cysteine and the closing phenylalanine or tryptophan. Fields, in order: J gene, D gene, V gene, clone size, CDR3 DNA, CDR3 protein. The D gene is left open where the match is weak. The listing skips clone size in some rows; elsewhere it reads once, few, many or a size class.

j_gene: TRBJ2-7; d_gene: TRBD2; v_gene: TRBV19; abundance: .; CDR3nt: TGTGCCAGTAGTATGGACGGGAGGGGTCAGGCCGAGCAGTACTTC; CDR3aa: CASSMDGRGQAEQYF
j_gene: TRBJ2-3; d_gene: .; v_gene: TRBV2; abundance: .; CDR3nt: TGTGCCAGCAGCAGGGTAAAGGTGACAGATACGCAGTATTTT; CDR3aa: CASSRVKVTDTQYF
j_gene: TRBJ2-5; d_gene: .; v_gene: TRBV2; abundance: .; CDR3nt: TGTGCCAGCAGTGAGACGGAGACCCAAGAGACCCAGTACTTC; CDR3aa: CASSETETQETQYF
j_gene: TRBJ1-2; d_gene: .; v_gene: TRBV6-1; abundance: .; CDR3nt: TGTGCCAGCAGGAACCAGGGTTACTATGGCTACACCTTC; CDR3aa: CASRNQGYYGYTF
j_gene: TRBJ1-6; d_gene: .; v_gene: TRBV18; abundance: .; CDR3nt: TGTGCCAGCTCACCGGATGCGCCATCACCCCTCCACTTT; CDR3aa: CASSPDAPSPLHF
j_gene: TRBJ2-7; d_gene: .; v_gene: TRBV2; abundance: .; CDR3nt: TGTGCCAGCAGGATGGGGATTGACAGGTCCTACGAGCAGTACTTC; CDR3aa: CASRMGIDRSYEQYF
j_gene: TRBJ1-2; d_gene: .; v_gene: TRBV7-9; abundance: .; CDR3nt: TGTGCCAGCAGCTTATTGGCAGGGTACGGCTACACCTTC; CDR3aa: CASSLLAGYGYTF
j_gene: TRBJ1-1; d_gene: .; v_gene: TRBV10-3; abundance: .; CDR3nt: TGTGCCATCAGAAGGGAGAACACTGAAGCTTTCTTT; CDR3aa: CAIRRENTEAFF
j_gene: TRBJ2-3; d_gene: .; v_gene: TRBV7-2; abundance: .; CDR3nt: TGTGCCAGCAGCGCTAGACGGCCGGTGGGTACGCAGTATTTT; CDR3aa: CASSARRPVGTQYF
j_gene: TRBJ1-1; d_gene: .; v_gene: TRBV7-2; abundance: once; CDR3nt: TGTGCCAGCACCCGAGGTGTAGCCAACACTGAAGCTTTCTTT; CDR3aa: CASTRGVANTEAFF
j_gene: TRBJ1-2; d_gene: TRBD1; v_gene: TRBV7-9; abundance: .; CDR3nt: TGTGCCAGCAGCTTAGGTTCCGGGACAGGGAAGGTAATTGGTGGCTACACCTTC; CDR3aa: CASSLGSGTGKVIGGYTF
j_gene: TRBJ1-6; d_gene: .; v_gene: TRBV7-6; abundance: .; CDR3nt: TGTGCCAGCAGCCCCCTCACTCAGGGGCTTTCACCCCTCCACTTT; CDR3aa: CASSPLTQGLSPLHF
j_gene: TRBJ2-7; d_gene: .; v_gene: TRBV19; abundance: .; CDR3nt: TGTGCCAATAAAGCCCCTATGATAATCTCCTACGAGCAGTACTTC; CDR3aa: CANKAPMIISYEQYF
j_gene: TRBJ1-1; d_gene: .; v_gene: TRBV4-3; abundance: few; CDR3nt: TGCGCCAGCAGCCAAGAAAATAGGGGCAACACTGAAGCTTTCTTT; CDR3aa: CASSQENRGNTEAFF
j_gene: TRBJ1-2; d_gene: .; v_gene: TRBV4-1; abundance: .; CDR3nt: TGCGCCAGCAGCCAAGGAGGCGGGGCCCGCTATGGCTACACCTTC; CDR3aa: CASSQGGGARYGYTF
j_gene: TRBJ1-4; d_gene: .; v_gene: TRBV2; abundance: .; CDR3nt: TGTGCCAGCAGTGAAGAAAGGGGGGGAACTAATGAAAAACTGTTTTTT; CDR3aa: CASSEERGGTNEKLFF
j_gene: TRBJ2-4; d_gene: .; v_gene: TRBV10-1; abundance: .; CDR3nt: TGCGCCAGCAGTGAGGGGTCTACGGCCAAAAACATTCAGTACTTC; CDR3aa: CASSEGSTAKNIQYF
j_gene: TRBJ1-5; d_gene: .; v_gene: TRBV6-1; abundance: .; CDR3nt: TGTGCCAGCAGTGAGAGCGATTGGGGCAATCAGCCCCAGCATTTT; CDR3aa: CASSESDWGNQPQHF
j_gene: TRBJ1-3; d_gene: .; v_gene: TRBV10-3; abundance: .; CDR3nt: TGTGCCATCAGCGGCGGAAACACCATATATTTT; CDR3aa: CAISGGNTIYF
j_gene: TRBJ1-5; d_gene: .; v_gene: TRBV5-6; abundance: .; CDR3nt: TGTGCCAGCAGCTTCAGAGCAAAGGGTCAGCCCCAGCATTTT; CDR3aa: CASSFRAKGQPQHF
j_gene: TRBJ2-5; d_gene: TRBD2; v_gene: TRBV30; abundance: .; CDR3nt: TGTGCCTGGACTAGCGGGGGGAAGGGGACCCAGTACTTC; CDR3aa: CAWTSGGKGTQYF
j_gene: TRBJ2-2; d_gene: .; v_gene: TRBV6-1; abundance: .; CDR3nt: TGTGCCAGCTTTAGTACACCCAACACCGGGGAGCTGTTTTTT; CDR3aa: CASFSTPNTGELFF
j_gene: TRBJ1-4; d_gene: .; v_gene: TRBV27; abundance: .; CDR3nt: TGTGCCAGCTCTCAAATCGGGGGGGGCAATGGGTATGAAAAACTGTTTTTT; CDR3aa: CASSQIGGGNGYEKLFF
j_gene: TRBJ2-5; d_gene: .; v_gene: TRBV18; abundance: .; CDR3nt: TGTGCCAGCTCACCGGAGGCGCGGGAGACCCAGTACTTC; CDR3aa: CASSPEARETQYF
j_gene: TRBJ1-1; d_gene: TRBD1; v_gene: TRBV5-1; abundance: .; CDR3nt: TGCGCCAGCAGCGCGAGGACAGGGGACACTGAAGCTTTCTTT; CDR3aa: CASSARTGDTEAFF
j_gene: TRBJ1-2; d_gene: .; v_gene: TRBV6-6; abundance: .; CDR3nt: TGTGCCAGCAGTTACCGATCGGATTACGGCTACACCTTC; CDR3aa: CASSYRSDYGYTF
j_gene: TRBJ1-2; d_gene: .; v_gene: TRBV19; abundance: .; CDR3nt: TGTGCCAGTAGTATATGGGCCGGAGGTGCGAGCCCCGGCTACACCTTC; CDR3aa: CASSIWAGGASPGYTF
j_gene: TRBJ1-3; d_gene: .; v_gene: TRBV5-3; abundance: .; CDR3nt: TGTGCCAGAAGTAACAGGGAGTCTGGAAACACCATATATTTT; CDR3aa: CARSNRESGNTIYF
j_gene: TRBJ1-1; d_gene: .; v_gene: TRBV5-1; abundance: .; CDR3nt: TGCGCCAGCAGCCCTCCTTGGGGGAAGGGGAACACTGAAGCTTTCTTT; CDR3aa: CASSPPWGKGNTEAFF
j_gene: TRBJ2-7; d_gene: TRBD2; v_gene: TRBV7-9; abundance: .; CDR3nt: TGTGCCAGCAGTCTAGCGGGGGGAAGCTCCTACGAGCAGTACTTC; CDR3aa: CASSLAGGSSYEQYF
j_gene: TRBJ1-1; d_gene: TRBD1; v_gene: TRBV5-1; abundance: .; CDR3nt: TGCGCCAGCAGCTTGGCGGCCGCCAGGGGGGAAGAGTTCTTT; CDR3aa: CASSLAAARGEEFF
j_gene: TRBJ2-3; d_gene: TRBD1; v_gene: TRBV14; abundance: once; CDR3nt: TGTGCCAGCAGCCAACTGACAGGGGGCACAGATACGCAGTATTTT; CDR3aa: CASSQLTGGTDTQYF
j_gene: TRBJ2-5; d_gene: .; v_gene: TRBV7-2; abundance: .; CDR3nt: TGTGCCAGCAGCCCGAAAGAGACCCAGTACTTC; CDR3aa: CASSPKETQYF
j_gene: TRBJ2-1; d_gene: .; v_gene: TRBV2; abundance: .; CDR3nt: TGTGCCAGCAGTGCCCGGACCTACAATGAGCAGTTCTTC; CDR3aa: CASSARTYNEQFF
j_gene: TRBJ1-4; d_gene: .; v_gene: TRBV7-6; abundance: .; CDR3nt: TGTGCCAGCAGCTCCCGGGGGCTGGGGAATGAAAAACTGTTTTTT; CDR3aa: CASSSRGLGNEKLFF
j_gene: TRBJ1-2; d_gene: .; v_gene: TRBV5-5; abundance: .; CDR3nt: TGTGCCAGCAGCGTATATACAGTAAACTATGGCTACACCTTC; CDR3aa: CASSVYTVNYGYTF
j_gene: TRBJ2-5; d_gene: TRBD2; v_gene: TRBV9; abundance: .; CDR3nt: TGTGCCAGCAGCGAGACTAGCGGGGGACAAGAGACCCAGTACTTC; CDR3aa: CASSETSGGQETQYF
j_gene: TRBJ2-2; d_gene: .; v_gene: TRBV2; abundance: few; CDR3nt: TGTGCCAGCAGTGAATACGACACCGGGGAGCTGTTTTTT; CDR3aa: CASSEYDTGELFF
j_gene: TRBJ2-1; d_gene: TRBD2; v_gene: TRBV7-2; abundance: .; CDR3nt: TGTGCCAGCAGCTCCGGGACTATCAATGAGCAGTTCTTC; CDR3aa: CASSSGTINEQFF
j_gene: TRBJ1-5; d_gene: .; v_gene: TRBV30; abundance: .; CDR3nt: TGTGCCTGGGCTCTCCCAGGAAGCAATCAGCCCCAGCATTTT; CDR3aa: CAWALPGSNQPQHF
j_gene: TRBJ1-1; d_gene: .; v_gene: TRBV11-3; abundance: .; CDR3nt: TGTGCCAGCCCCGGGCCCACTGAAGCTTTCTTT; CDR3aa: CASPGPTEAFF
j_gene: TRBJ1-4; d_gene: TRBD1; v_gene: TRBV7-2; abundance: .; CDR3nt: TGTGCCAGCAGCTTATCACAGGGGGGAGGTGAAAAACTGTTTTTT; CDR3aa: CASSLSQGGGEKLFF
j_gene: TRBJ2-3; d_gene: TRBD2; v_gene: TRBV5-4; abundance: .; CDR3nt: TGTGCCAGCAGCAAGATAGCGGGGGGGCGCACAGATACGCAGTATTTT; CDR3aa: CASSKIAGGRTDTQYF
j_gene: TRBJ1-1; d_gene: .; v_gene: TRBV6-5; abundance: few; CDR3nt: TGTGCCAGCAGTCCTCCGGGACTGGACACTGAAGCTTTCTTT; CDR3aa: CASSPPGLDTEAFF
j_gene: TRBJ1-4; d_gene: TRBD1; v_gene: TRBV18; abundance: .; CDR3nt: TGTGCCAGCTCACCACGACAGGGTCAGGAAAAACTGTTTTTT; CDR3aa: CASSPRQGQEKLFF
j_gene: TRBJ1-2; d_gene: TRBD1; v_gene: TRBV19; abundance: .; CDR3nt: TGTGCCAGTATTGGGGACAGGGTCGGCTACACCTTC; CDR3aa: CASIGDRVGYTF
j_gene: TRBJ2-7; d_gene: .; v_gene: TRBV5-1; abundance: .; CDR3nt: TGCGCCAGCAGCTTGGGGGAGGCCTACGAGCAGTACTTC; CDR3aa: CASSLGEAYEQYF
j_gene: TRBJ1-2; d_gene: .; v_gene: TRBV9; abundance: few; CDR3nt: TGTGCCAGCAGCGCAGGACAGAGGAGCTACACCTTC; CDR3aa: CASSAGQRSYTF
j_gene: TRBJ1-3; d_gene: .; v_gene: TRBV9; abundance: many; CDR3nt: TGTGCCAGCAGCGTAGGAGGAACTGGAAACACCATATATTTT; CDR3aa: CASSVGGTGNTIYF
j_gene: TRBJ2-5; d_gene: .; v_gene: TRBV7-2; abundance: .; CDR3nt: TGTGCCAGCAGCAACCTCAGGGGTGGTACAGAGACCCAGTACTTC; CDR3aa: CASSNLRGGTETQYF
j_gene: TRBJ2-5; d_gene: TRBD2; v_gene: TRBV7-8; abundance: .; CDR3nt: TGTGCCAGCAGCTCTGTCGGGACTCCCGGGGGGGAGACCCAGTACTTC; CDR3aa: CASSSVGTPGGETQYF
j_gene: TRBJ1-1; d_gene: TRBD1; v_gene: TRBV2; abundance: .; CDR3nt: TGTGCCAGCAGTACGCAGGGACAGGGGGCTCCCGCTTTCTTT; CDR3aa: CASSTQGQGAPAFF
j_gene: TRBJ1-4; d_gene: .; v_gene: TRBV7-2; abundance: .; CDR3nt: TGTGCCAGCAGCTCTCGGTATGGGGAAAAACTGTTTTTT; CDR3aa: CASSSRYGEKLFF
j_gene: TRBJ1-1; d_gene: TRBD1; v_gene: TRBV6-5; abundance: .; CDR3nt: TGTGCCAGCAGGGACAGGCTGAACACTGAAGCTTTCTTT; CDR3aa: CASRDRLNTEAFF